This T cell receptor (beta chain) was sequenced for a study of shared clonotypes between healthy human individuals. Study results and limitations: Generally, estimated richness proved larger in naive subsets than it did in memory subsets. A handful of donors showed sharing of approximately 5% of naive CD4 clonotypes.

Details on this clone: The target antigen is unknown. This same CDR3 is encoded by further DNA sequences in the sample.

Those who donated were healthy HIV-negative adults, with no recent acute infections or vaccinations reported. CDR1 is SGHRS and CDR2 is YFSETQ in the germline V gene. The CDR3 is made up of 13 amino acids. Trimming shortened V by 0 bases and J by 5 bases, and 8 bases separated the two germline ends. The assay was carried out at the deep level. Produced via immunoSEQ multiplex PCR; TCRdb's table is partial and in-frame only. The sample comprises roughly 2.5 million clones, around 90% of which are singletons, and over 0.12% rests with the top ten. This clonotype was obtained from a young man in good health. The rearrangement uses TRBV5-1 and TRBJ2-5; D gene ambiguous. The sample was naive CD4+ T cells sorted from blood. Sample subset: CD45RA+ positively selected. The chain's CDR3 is CASSLGLVETQYF. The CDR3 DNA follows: TGCGCCAGCAGCTTGGGACTGGTTGAGACCCAGTACTTC.